A selection of T cell receptor beta chains follows, all from one sample in a study of T cells in Graves' hyperthyroidism and ophthalmopathy. Using its own MiXCR run on the multiplex PCR reads, TCRdb lists one record per CDR3 protein. Among 540,000 or so distinct CDR3 sequences, around 42% were seen once, and the ten largest hold 15% to 20%. Material for sequencing was peripheral blood or thyroid tissue (not recorded which). The receptors stem from an adult woman with Graves' disease, either hyperthyroidism or ophthalmopathy (not recorded which). The CDR3 runs from the conserved cysteine through the conserved F or W. A D gene is named only where the DNA matches it firmly. Part of the rows lack a size; the others show once, few, many or a class for expanded clones.

clone size: many; D gene: TRBD1; J gene: TRBJ1-6; V gene: TRBV12-3/TRBV12-4; CDR3 DNA: TGTGCCAGCAGGGTCTCCGGGACAGATTCACCCCTCCACTTT; CDR3 protein: CASRVSGTDSPLHF
clone size: many; D gene: TRBD1; J gene: TRBJ1-1; V gene: TRBV10-3; CDR3 DNA: TGTGCCATCAGTAAGACAGGGCTGAACACTGAAGCTTTCTTT; CDR3 protein: CAISKTGLNTEAFF
clone size: few; D gene: -; J gene: TRBJ1-1; V gene: TRBV20-1; CDR3 DNA: TGCAGTGCTAGAGATAGGAGGTTGTTT; CDR3 protein: CSARDRRLF
clone size: many; D gene: -; J gene: TRBJ1-2; V gene: TRBV27; CDR3 DNA: TGTGCCAGCAGTTCTATCGGCTATGGCTACACCTTC; CDR3 protein: CASSSIGYGYTF
clone size: -; D gene: TRBD1; J gene: TRBJ2-7; V gene: TRBV10-1; CDR3 DNA: TGCGCCAGCAGTGAGTCCCAGACAGGGGTGCAAGAGCAGTACTTC; CDR3 protein: CASSESQTGVQEQYF
clone size: -; D gene: -; J gene: TRBJ1-3; V gene: TRBV2; CDR3 DNA: TGTGCCAGCATTAAGGGATCTGGAAACACCATATATTTT; CDR3 protein: CASIKGSGNTIYF
clone size: -; D gene: -; J gene: TRBJ2-7; V gene: TRBV20-1; CDR3 DNA: TGCAGTGCTACCCGGGGAGCGTACTTC; CDR3 protein: CSATRGAYF
clone size: once; D gene: TRBD1; J gene: TRBJ1-2; V gene: TRBV10-3; CDR3 DNA: TGTGCCACAAGGACAGGGTCGGGCTACACCTTC; CDR3 protein: CATRTGSGYTF
clone size: -; D gene: -; J gene: TRBJ2-5; V gene: TRBV11-2; CDR3 DNA: TGTGCCAGCAGCTTACAACCGGGCCCATCAGGGACCCAGTACTTC; CDR3 protein: CASSLQPGPSGTQYF
clone size: -; D gene: -; J gene: TRBJ1-1; V gene: TRBV7-9; CDR3 DNA: TGTGCCAGCAGCAACGAAATGAACACTGAAGCTTTCTTT; CDR3 protein: CASSNEMNTEAFF
clone size: many; D gene: TRBD2; J gene: TRBJ2-2; V gene: TRBV7-8; CDR3 DNA: TGTGCCAGCAGCTTCCCGGCGGGCGGGGGAACCGGGGAGCTGTTTTTT; CDR3 protein: CASSFPAGGGTGELFF
clone size: many; D gene: TRBD1; J gene: TRBJ1-2; V gene: TRBV7-3; CDR3 DNA: TGTGCCAGCAGCCCCGGGACAGCTTTGGGGGGCTACACCTTC; CDR3 protein: CASSPGTALGGYTF
clone size: -; D gene: TRBD1; J gene: TRBJ1-4; V gene: TRBV12-3/TRBV12-4; CDR3 DNA: TGTGCCAGCAGTTTTAACCGGGTCAGGGGGGAAAAACTGTTTTTT; CDR3 protein: CASSFNRVRGEKLFF
clone size: -; D gene: -; J gene: TRBJ1-2; V gene: TRBV5-1; CDR3 DNA: TGCGCCAGCAGCACCGACCCCTTAAACTATGGCTACACCTTC; CDR3 protein: CASSTDPLNYGYTF
clone size: once; D gene: -; J gene: TRBJ2-7; V gene: TRBV5-5; CDR3 DNA: TGTGCCAGCAGCTTGACGGCAGGCGATGCCTACGAGCAGTACTTC; CDR3 protein: CASSLTAGDAYEQYF
clone size: -; D gene: -; J gene: TRBJ2-7; V gene: TRBV5-1; CDR3 DNA: TGCGCCAGCAGCTTGGACGGGGGTTGGAACGAGCAGTACTTC; CDR3 protein: CASSLDGGWNEQYF
clone size: -; D gene: -; J gene: TRBJ2-7; V gene: TRBV6-1; CDR3 DNA: TGTGCCAGCAGCGTCAACAGGGGAGGGGACGGGCGGTACTTC; CDR3 protein: CASSVNRGGDGRYF